A single T cell receptor beta chain is shown here with its context. Within the sample, other DNA sequences also encode this same CDR3. Assay used: immunoSEQ multiplex PCR; TCRdb lists only in-frame clones, some missing. The sample gives 2,500,000 or so clones, about 92% of which show up once; 0.13% to 0.15% is in the top ten. The sample comes from a study of shared clonotypes between healthy human individuals. Overall study context: Plates per donor: three CD4 naive, three CD4 memory, two CD8 naive, one CD8 memory.

The CDR3 has 12 amino acids. Germline trimming cut 5 bases from V and 3 bases from J; bases unmatched to any gene: 2. Germline loops: CDR1 SGHRS, CDR2 YFSETQ. The TCR originated in a man between 18 and 35 years old in good health. This chain joins TRBV5-1 and TRBJ2-7, with 7 bases that match TRBD1. Sequenced input: naive CD4+ T cells sorted from blood. The subset was: CD45RA+ positively selected. This chain's CDR3 is CASRGDSYEQYF. DNA for the CDR3: TGCGCCAGCAGAGGGGACAGCTACGAGCAGTACTTC.